The clone carrying this T cell receptor beta chain has just one count. The source of the sample is a study of blood T cell repertoires in COVID-19. At the level of the study: Sites across the United States, Italy and Spain contributed samples from acute and convalescent COVID-19. T cells, B-cell-depleted T cells, or PBMCs supplied cDNA or gDNA.

Authors' data handling: By means of reference gene primer amplification, nucleated cell counts were estimated. Clones were sequenced by immunoSEQ multiplex PCR, and TCRdb holds only the in-frame ones, with some missing. V and J calls and clone size are those listed in that table; D and trimming were worked out from the DNA. The sample records approximately 160,000 clones, around 74% being singletons. V lost 4 bases, J lost 4 bases, and 9 bases stayed unmatched. In germline, CDR1 is LGHDT, CDR2 YNNKEL (reference sequence). The CDR3 extends over 16 amino acids. This chain connects TRBV3-1 (or the pseudogene TRBV3-2) to TRBJ2-3; 9 nucleotides align to TRBD2. The sample consisted of peripheral blood. The TCR originated in a woman older than 75 with acute or convalescent COVID-19. The DNA of the CDR3 is TGTGCCAGCAGCCCGCAGCGGGGGGATAGGGCAGATACGCAGTATTTT. It yields the protein CASSPQRGDRADTQYF.